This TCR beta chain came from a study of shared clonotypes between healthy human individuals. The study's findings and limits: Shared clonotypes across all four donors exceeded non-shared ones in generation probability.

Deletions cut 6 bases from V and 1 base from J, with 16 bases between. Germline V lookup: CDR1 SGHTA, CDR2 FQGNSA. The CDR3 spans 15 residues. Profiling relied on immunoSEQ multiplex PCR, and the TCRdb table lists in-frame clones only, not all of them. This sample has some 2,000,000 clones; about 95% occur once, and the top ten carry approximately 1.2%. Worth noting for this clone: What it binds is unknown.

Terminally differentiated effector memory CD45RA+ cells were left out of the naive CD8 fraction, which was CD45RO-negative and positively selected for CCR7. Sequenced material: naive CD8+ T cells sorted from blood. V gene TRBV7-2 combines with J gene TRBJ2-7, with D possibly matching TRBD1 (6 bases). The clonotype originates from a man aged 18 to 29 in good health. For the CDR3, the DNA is TGTGCCAGCAGTTACGGGGCAGGGACATCCTACGAGCAGTACTTC. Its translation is CASSYGAGTSYEQYF.